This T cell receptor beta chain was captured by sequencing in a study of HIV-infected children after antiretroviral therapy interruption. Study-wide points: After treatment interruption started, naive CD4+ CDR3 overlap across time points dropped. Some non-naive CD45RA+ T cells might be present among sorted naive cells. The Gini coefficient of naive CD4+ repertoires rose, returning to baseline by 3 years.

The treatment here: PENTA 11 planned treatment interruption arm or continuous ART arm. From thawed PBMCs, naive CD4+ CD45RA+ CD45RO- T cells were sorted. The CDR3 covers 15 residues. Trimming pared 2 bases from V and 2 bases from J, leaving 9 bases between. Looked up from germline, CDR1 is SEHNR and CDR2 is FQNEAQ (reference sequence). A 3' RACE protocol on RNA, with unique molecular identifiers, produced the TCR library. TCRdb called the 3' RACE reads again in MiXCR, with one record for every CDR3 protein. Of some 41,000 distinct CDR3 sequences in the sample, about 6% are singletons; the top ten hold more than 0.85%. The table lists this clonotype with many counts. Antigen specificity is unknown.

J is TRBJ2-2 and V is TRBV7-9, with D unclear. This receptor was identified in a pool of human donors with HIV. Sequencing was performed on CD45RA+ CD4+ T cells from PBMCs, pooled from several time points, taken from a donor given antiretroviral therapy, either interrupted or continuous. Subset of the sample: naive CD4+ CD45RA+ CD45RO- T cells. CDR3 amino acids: CASSLNGNNTGELFF. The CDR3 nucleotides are TGTGCCAGCAGCTTAAACGGAAATAACACCGGGGAGCTGTTTTTT.